This record concerns one T cell receptor (beta chain) sequence. Its antigen is unidentified. This specimen comes from a study of T-cell reconstitution after alpha-beta-depleted transplantation in children. There are 15 residues in the CDR3. V lost 4 bases and J 4 bases, leaving 16 bases between the germline ends. Germline CDR1 and CDR2: MNHEY and SVGAGI. Molecular barcoding with unique molecular identifiers was used for the TCRbeta library. TCRdb re-called the PCR reads through MiXCR, storing one row per CDR3 protein. This table holds approximately 230,000 distinct CDR3 sequences, roughly a quarter found once. Study-level results: T-cell counts and diversity at one year post-transplant came mainly from newly produced T cells. Surviving recipient T cells and thymic progenitors accounted for the high day-60 TCRbeta diversity observed in some patients. Expanded clones from the graft, numbering several hundred, reportedly supplied alpha-beta T cells about two months after transplant.

The sequences come from PBMCs, mostly from graft donor cells, collected 360 days after TCRalphabeta/CD19-depleted stem cell transplant. The J gene is TRBJ2-5, the V gene TRBV6-5; D not certain. The TCR comes from a female patient between 2 and 10 years old who had a stem cell transplant for congenital amegakaryocytic thrombocytopenia, so the T cells may come from the graft donor. The CDR3 sequence is CASSFPNGRRETQYF. Here the CDR3 DNA reads TGTGCCAGCAGTTTCCCTAATGGTAGAAGAGAGACCCAGTACTTC.